This TCR beta chain was observed in a study of cytomegalovirus exposure and HLA in healthy donors. V was clipped by 6 bases and J by 8 bases, with 19 bases between them. Per germline, CDR1 MDHEN and CDR2 SYDVKM. CDR3 length equals 15 residues. Points from the study as a whole: Diagnosis of cytomegalovirus status made by the classifier reportedly showed high specificity and sensitivity. Investigators reported some 150 TCR beta chains as tied to cytomegalovirus. Subsequent analysis of the approximately 110 validation repertoires found a tendency for first-cohort TCR clusters to co-occur.

Data came from immunoSEQ multiplex PCR; TCRdb stores just in-frame clones and leaves some out. This sample has 160,000 or so clones, with 85% to 90% found just once. With respect to this clone: Its cognate antigen is unknown.

The clonotype originates from a man aged 18 to 35 in good health and CMV-seronegative. The gene calls are TRBV28 and TRBJ1-4, with a possible D match to TRBD1 (5 bases). What was sequenced was PBMCs. The chain's CDR3 is CASRQGGFLLEKLFF. Here the CDR3 DNA reads TGTGCCAGCAGGCAGGGAGGTTTTCTTCTCGAAAAACTGTTTTTT.